The rows below give T cell receptor beta chains drawn from one sample of a study of blood T cells in healthy people across ages. MiXCR, applied by TCRdb to the 5' RACE reads, yields one record per CDR3 protein. In the table there are 1.5 million to 2 million distinct CDR3 sequences, approximately 39% of which are singletons. Sequencing used blood. These receptors all stem from a human donor in good health. Both conserved end residues are part of each CDR3. The order of the fields is clone size, D gene, V gene, J gene, CDR3 DNA, CDR3 protein. A D gene is named only where the DNA matches it firmly. Rows may omit the clone size; those that give it use once, few, many or a size class.

>NA|NA|TRBV11-2|TRBJ2-7
TGTGCCAGCAGCCCATCGCAGTCCTACGAGCAGTACTTC
CASSPSQSYEQYF
>NA|TRBD2|TRBV12-3/TRBV12-4|TRBJ2-7
TGTGCCAGCAGTATAGCGGGGGGCACCTACGAGCAGTACTTC
CASSIAGGTYEQYF
>NA|NA|TRBV29-1|TRBJ2-6
TGCGCCTCTGACAGCTCTGGGGCCAACGTCCTGACTTTC
CASDSSGANVLTF
>few|NA|TRBV10-3|TRBJ2-6
TGTGCCATCAGTGGACCTAACTCTGGGGCCAACGTCCTGACTTTC
CAISGPNSGANVLTF
>NA|NA|TRBV29-1|TRBJ1-3
TGCAGCGTTGTGGCGAACTCTGGAAACACCATATATTTT
CSVVANSGNTIYF
>NA|NA|TRBV20-1|TRBJ2-3
TGCAGTTCCCCGGGGGAGGGCACAGATACGCAGTATTTT
CSSPGEGTDTQYF
>few|NA|TRBV5-5|TRBJ2-5
TGTGCCAGCAGCGGAGGACAGATCCAAGAGACCCAGTACTTC
CASSGGQIQETQYF
>NA|TRBD1|TRBV5-6|TRBJ2-3
TGTGCCAGCAGCGTAGAGGGACAGGTATTCACAGATACGCAGTATTTT
CASSVEGQVFTDTQYF
>NA|NA|TRBV4-2|TRBJ2-6
TGTGCCAGCAGCCAAGATCGGGACCCCAATTCTGGGGCCAACGTCCTGACTTTC
CASSQDRDPNSGANVLTF
>NA|NA|TRBV7-3|TRBJ2-7
TGTGCCAGCACGTCTGGGCCAGGGGAGCAAGTCTACGAGCAGTACTTC
CASTSGPGEQVYEQYF
>NA|NA|TRBV7-8|TRBJ2-5
TGTGCCAGCAGCTTCTTGGGGGCTAAGACCCAGTACTTC
CASSFLGAKTQYF
>NA|TRBD2|TRBV12-3/TRBV12-4|TRBJ2-1
TGTGCCAGCAGTCCCGGGACTAGCTCCGGCAATGAGCAGTTCTTC
CASSPGTSSGNEQFF
>few|NA|TRBV20-1|TRBJ1-5
TGCAGTGCTAGAGCAGGGTGGAGCAATCAGCCCCAGCATTTT
CSARAGWSNQPQHF
>few|TRBD1|TRBV7-2|TRBJ1-1
TGTGCCAGCAGCTTAGTGGGACAGGCTCTCACTGAAGCTTTCTTT
CASSLVGQALTEAFF
>NA|NA|TRBV5-6|TRBJ1-5
TGTGCCAGCCACTCAGGGGCTAGCAATCAGCCCCAGCATTTT
CASHSGASNQPQHF
>NA|NA|TRBV6-5|TRBJ2-1
TGTGCCAGCAGTTACTCGACGGGGGAAACCTACAATGAGCAGTTCTTC
CASSYSTGETYNEQFF
>few|NA|TRBV4-1|TRBJ2-5
TGCGCCAGCAGCCAAGTCCATCCCTGGACAGTCCAAGAGACCCAGTACTTC
CASSQVHPWTVQETQYF
>once|NA|TRBV4-2|TRBJ2-7
TGTGCCAGCAGCCAAACGAGCTGGGGGGTCGCCTACGAGCAGTACTTC
CASSQTSWGVAYEQYF
>few|NA|TRBV20-1|TRBJ2-3
TGCAGTGCTAGAAGGGGGGGAGTTACAGATACGCAGTATTTT
CSARRGGVTDTQYF
>NA|NA|TRBV10-3|TRBJ1-5
TGTGCCATCAGTACAGACACCAATCAGCCCCAGCATTTT
CAISTDTNQPQHF
>NA|NA|TRBV5-6|TRBJ1-2
TGTGCCAGCAGCGAACCGGGACGGACCTATGGCTACACCTTC
CASSEPGRTYGYTF
>NA|NA|TRBV20-1|TRBJ2-7
TGCCGCAGTCCGTGGGGCCATGGGGCCGACGTCGAGCAGTACTTC
CRSPWGHGADVEQYF
>NA|NA|TRBV3-1|TRBJ1-2
TGTGCCAGCACAGGACTCGGCGGCTATGGCTACACCTTC
CASTGLGGYGYTF
>NA|TRBD1|TRBV3-1|TRBJ1-2
TGTGCCAGCAGCCAAGTTGTTCGGGACAGCGAGCCTTTGCGAGGCTACACCTTC
CASSQVVRDSEPLRGYTF
>NA|NA|TRBV5-6|TRBJ1-1
TGTGCCAGCAGCTTGACGGACAGTGACACTGAAGCTTTCTTT
CASSLTDSDTEAFF
>NA|NA|TRBV9|TRBJ1-1
TGTGCCAGCAGCGTCGGTGGGCACACTGAAGCTTTCTTT
CASSVGGHTEAFF